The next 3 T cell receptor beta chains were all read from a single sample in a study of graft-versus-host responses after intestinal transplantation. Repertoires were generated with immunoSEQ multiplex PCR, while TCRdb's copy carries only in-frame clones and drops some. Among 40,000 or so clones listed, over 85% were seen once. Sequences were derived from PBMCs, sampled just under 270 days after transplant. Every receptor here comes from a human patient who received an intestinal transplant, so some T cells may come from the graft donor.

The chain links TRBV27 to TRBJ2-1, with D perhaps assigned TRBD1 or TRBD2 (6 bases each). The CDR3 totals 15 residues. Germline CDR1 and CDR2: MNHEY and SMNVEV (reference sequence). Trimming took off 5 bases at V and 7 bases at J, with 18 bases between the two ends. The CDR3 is CASSEIGGGLNEQFF. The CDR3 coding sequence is TGTGCCAGCAGTGAAATAGGGGGAGGACTGAATGAGCAGTTCTTC.

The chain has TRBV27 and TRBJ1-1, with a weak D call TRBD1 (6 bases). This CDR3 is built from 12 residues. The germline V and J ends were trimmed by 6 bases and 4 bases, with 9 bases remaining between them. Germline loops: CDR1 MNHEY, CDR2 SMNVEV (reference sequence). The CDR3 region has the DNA TGTGCCAGCAGGACAGGTGGCACTGAAGCTTTCTTT. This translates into CASRTGGTEAFF.

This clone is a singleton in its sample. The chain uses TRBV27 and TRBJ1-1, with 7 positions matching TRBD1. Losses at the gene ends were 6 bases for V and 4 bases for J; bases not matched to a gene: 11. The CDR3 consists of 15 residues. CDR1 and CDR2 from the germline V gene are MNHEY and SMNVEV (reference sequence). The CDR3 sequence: CASSPLQGTGTEAFF. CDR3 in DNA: TGTGCCAGCAGCCCCTTACAGGGGACTGGCACTGAAGCTTTCTTT.